This entry concerns a single TCR beta chain. Its specificity is not known. Among the roughly 110 subjects of the validation cohort, separate from the roughly 600-subject first cohort, were the donors. These data are taken from a study of cytomegalovirus exposure and HLA in healthy donors. V was pared by 4 bases and J by 5 bases, with 8 bases of the junction left unmatched. CDR1 is MNHEY, CDR2 SMNVEV, per germline (reference sequence). The CDR3 runs 15 residues. General observations from the study: Both high specificity and high sensitivity reportedly marked the classifier's diagnosis of cytomegalovirus status. Subsequent analysis revealed that first-cohort TCR clusters tended to co-occur in the 120 or so validation repertoires. Cytomegalovirus-associated status was assigned to about 170 TCR beta chains.

Sequencing was performed with immunoSEQ multiplex PCR; in TCRdb, only in-frame clones are kept and a portion is missing. The sample shows around 230,000 clones, about 90% of them seen only once. The receptor was isolated from a woman aged 30 to 39 in good health and CMV-seropositive. Sequencing was carried out using PBMCs. The rearrangement links TRBV27 to TRBJ2-5; 9 bases are shared with TRBD1. The CDR3 DNA sequence: TGTGCCAGCAGTTCTACAGGGGGCTGGGAGGAGACCCAGTACTTC. Encoded protein: CASSSTGGWEETQYF.